The 28 T cell receptor beta chains given below trace back to one sample, sequenced in a study of T cell responses to AZD1222 COVID-19 vaccine. TCRdb's copy holds only in-frame clones and misses some; the assay was immunoSEQ multiplex PCR. The data contain 85,000 to 130,000 clones, about 88% of them singletons. Source: peripheral blood, taken on day 0 of AZD1222 vaccination. Every receptor here comes from an adult in good health.

The table lists this clone with a count of one. The genes are TRBV5-1 and TRBJ1-4, with no clear D. Germline CDR1 and CDR2: SGHRS and YFSETQ. The CDR3 length is 14 residues. The germline V and J ends were trimmed by 0 bases and 8 bases, with 11 bases remaining between them. This CDR3 is CASSLVPEDEKLFF. For the CDR3, the DNA is TGCGCCAGCAGCTTGGTTCCAGAAGACGAAAAACTGTTTTTT.

The genes are TRBV11-1 and TRBJ1-6; the D gene is possibly TRBD1 (5 bases). The ends were cut back, 0 bases at V and 7 bases at J, with 10 bases in the middle. In germline, CDR1 is SGHAT, CDR2 FQDESV (reference sequence). The CDR3 extends over 15 amino acids. CDR3 sequence reads: CASSLAGVWNSPLHF. The CDR3 coding sequence is TGTGCCAGCAGCTTAGCGGGGGTATGGAATTCACCCCTCCACTTT.

The genes are TRBV6-1 and TRBJ1-2; the D is unclear. CDR1 is MNHNS, CDR2 SASEGT, per germline. Between the trimmed V and J ends, which lost 0 bases and 2 bases, there was a span of 7 bases. The CDR3 runs to 14 residues. CDR3 DNA: TGTGCCAGCAGTGAAGCGCCCCGGAACTATGGCTACACCTTC. It translates to CASSEAPRNYGYTF.

The rearrangement links TRBV28 to TRBJ2-1; D is uncertain. Germline V gene sequence: CDR1 MDHEN, CDR2 SYDVKM. V gave up 6 bases and J gave up 4 bases, with 10 bases separating them. The CDR3 loop spans 13 amino acids. CDR3 bases: TGTGCCAGCAGCTTGGTATTTTACAATGAGCAGTTCTTC. This gives the protein CASSLVFYNEQFF.

The V call is TRBV5-4, the J call TRBJ1-2; D not resolved. V lost 2 bases and J 4 bases, leaving 12 bases between the germline ends. This CDR3 is 14 amino acids long. Germline V CDR1 and CDR2: SGHNT, YYREEE (reference sequence). CDR3 loop: CASSLGGRSYGYTF. CDR3 bases: TGTGCCAGCAGCTTAGGTGGGAGGTCCTATGGCTACACCTTC.

The rearrangement uses TRBV30 and TRBJ2-7; D gene unclear. V was pared by 4 bases and J by 3 bases, with 13 bases between. Germline loops: CDR1 GTSNPN, CDR2 SVGIG (reference sequence). The CDR3 totals 13 residues. In DNA, the CDR3 is TGTGCCTGGAATCGAGACCACGGCTACGAGCAGTACTTC. Translating it yields CAWNRDHGYEQYF.

This clone was seen just once. The gene calls are TRBV7-6 and TRBJ2-7; TRBD1 might be the D (5 bases). Germline CDR1 SGHVS, CDR2 FNYEAQ. This CDR3 region has 15 residues. V was cut by 1 base and J by 3 bases, with 13 bases left in between. The CDR3 spells CASSLGAGQFYEQYF. The CDR3 DNA reads as TGTGCCAGCAGCTTAGGGGCCGGACAATTCTACGAGCAGTACTTC.

The chain has TRBV25-1 and TRBJ1-2, with D perhaps matching TRBD1 (5 bases). V lost 6 bases and J lost 5, with 19 bases in between. Germline CDR1 is MGHDK and CDR2 is SYGVNS. This CDR3 has 15 amino acids. For the CDR3, the DNA is TGTGCCAGCAGCGACCCCACCCCCCAGGGTTATGGCTACACCTTC. It is translated as CASSDPTPQGYGYTF.

The chain is built from TRBV29-1 and TRBJ2-3; tentatively, D is TRBD1 (5 bases). Trimming pared 0 bases from V and 9 bases from J, leaving 7 bases between. Germline CDR1 is SQVTM and CDR2 is ANQGSEA. CDR3 length: 11 amino acids. In DNA, the CDR3 is TGCAGCGTTGAAGAGCAGGGAACGCAGTATTTT. Translated, it gives CSVEEQGTQYF.

This clone came up once. The chain has TRBV5-5 and TRBJ2-5; 11 bases are shared with TRBD2. V lost 0 bases, J lost 5 bases, and 9 bases stayed unmatched. Germline CDR1 and CDR2: SGHKS and YYEKEE (reference sequence). This CDR3 contains 17 residues. This CDR3 reads CASSLVVAGGLVETQYF. CDR3 bases: TGTGCCAGCAGCTTGGTAGTAGCGGGGGGGCTAGTTGAGACCCAGTACTTC.

This rearrangement joins TRBV5-1 to TRBJ2-1, with 12 nucleotides matching TRBD2. CDR1 and CDR2 (germline): SGHRS, YFSETQ. The length of the CDR3 is 16 residues. With 0 bases clipped from V and 7 bases from J, the junction kept 5 bases outside the gene matches. The CDR3 loop is CASSLEPSGGGNEQFF. The CDR3 DNA is TGCGCCAGCAGCTTGGAGCCTAGCGGGGGGGGAAATGAGCAGTTCTTC. Full variable domain (outside the CDR3, taken from reference TRBV5-1 and TRBJ2-1): KAGVTQTPRYLIKTRGQQVTLSCSPISGHRSVSWYQQTPGQGLQFLFEYFSETQRNKGNFPGRFSGRQFSNSRSEMNVSTLELGDSALYLCASSLEPSGGGNEQFFGPGTRLTVL.

This clone was observed a single time. The J gene is TRBJ2-7, the V gene TRBV6-5; D possibly corresponds to TRBD1 (5 bases). The ends were cut back, 6 bases at V and 3 bases at J, with 12 bases in the middle. CDR1 and CDR2 (germline): MNHEY, SVGAGI. This CDR3 is 13 amino acids long. This chain's CDR3 is CASSQGASYEQYF. For the CDR3, the DNA is TGTGCCAGCAGCCAAGGGGCTAGCTACGAGCAGTACTTC.

This rearrangement joins TRBV5-1 to TRBJ2-1, with TRBD1 matching 9 bases. The germline gives CDR1 SGHRS, CDR2 YFSETQ. V lost 0 bases and J lost 8; bases outside the gene matches: 12. The CDR3 sequence is 17 residues long. The CDR3 DNA reads as TGCGCCAGCAGCTTGGGCGTAGGGGGACAGGGAGGGGATGAGCAGTTCTTC. Residues: CASSLGVGGQGGDEQFF.

The rearrangement links TRBV5-1 to TRBJ2-1, with D possibly being TRBD2 (6 bases). Germline V CDR1 and CDR2: SGHRS, YFSETQ. There are 14 residues in the CDR3. V shed 4 bases and J shed 2 bases, with 10 bases lying between them. The CDR3 DNA is TGCGCCAGCAGCCGGACTACCGCCTACAATGAGCAGTTCTTC. Amino acids: CASSRTTAYNEQFF.

This clone was detected once. The V call is TRBV28, the J call TRBJ1-5; 9 bases are shared with TRBD1. The CDR3 totals 16 residues. CDR1 is MDHEN and CDR2 is SYDVKM in the germline V gene. The V segment lost 4 bases and the J segment 4 bases; nucleotides outside the gene matches: 8. The CDR3 DNA reads TGTGCCAGCAGTTCGCGGACAGGGGCCTCAAATCAGCCCCAGCATTTT. It codes for CASSSRTGASNQPQHF.

The chain combines TRBV11-3 with TRBJ1-1, with D possibly matching TRBD1 (6 bases). The V end lost 2 bases, the J end lost 5 bases, and 15 bases lay between the germline ends. Germline CDR1 reads SGHNT; CDR2 reads YENEEA. The CDR3 spans 15 residues. The CDR3 region is CASSLSGTRGTEAFF. The DNA for the CDR3 is TGTGCCAGCAGCTTATCCGGGACCAGGGGAACTGAAGCTTTCTTT. Filled out from reference TRBV11-3 and TRBJ1-1, the complete variable domain reads EAGVVQSPRYKIIEKKQPVAFWCNPISGHNTLYWYLQNLGQGPELLIRYENEEAVDDSQLPKDRFSAERLKGVDSTLKIQPAELGDSAVYLCASSLSGTRGTEAFFGQGTRLTVV.

In its sample, this clone was seen a few times. The chain uses TRBV27 and TRBJ2-7, with a possible D match to TRBD1 (5 bases). Germline V gene lookup returns CDR1 MNHEY and CDR2 SMNVEV (reference sequence). The CDR3 length is 16 residues. The V end lost 4 bases, the J end lost 2 bases, and 18 bases lay between the germline ends. CDR3 protein: CASSSPGGAQTYEQYF. The CDR3 DNA follows: TGTGCCAGCAGTTCCCCAGGTGGGGCGCAAACCTACGAGCAGTACTTC.

This clone was observed once. This CDR3 reads CASSPPGVARGMNTEAFF. The DNA for the CDR3 is TGTGCCAGCTCACCCCCAGGTGTCGCCAGGGGCATGAACACTGAAGCTTTCTTT. V usage is TRBV18 and J usage is TRBJ1-1; a possible D gene is TRBD1 (6 bases). This CDR3 has 18 residues. Trimming cost V 3 bases and J 0 bases, with 20 bases left between them. Germline lookup yields CDR1 KGHSH and CDR2 LQKENI.

The rearrangement joins TRBV11-1 to TRBJ2-1; a weak D match, TRBD1 (5 bases). Germline CDR1 is SGHAT and CDR2 is FQDESV (reference sequence). V shed 1 base and J shed 8 bases, with 12 bases lying between them. This CDR3 contains 14 residues. This CDR3 reads CASSLEQEGDEQFF. The CDR3 DNA is TGTGCCAGCAGCTTAGAACAGGAAGGGGATGAGCAGTTCTTC.

Note on this clone: At one boundary the junction diverges from the germline segment, which might be a read error. This chain uses TRBV10-3 with TRBJ2-7, with D maybe TRBD1 (6 bases). This CDR3 has 14 amino acids. Germline-derived CDR1 and CDR2 are ENHRY and SYGVKD. CDR3: CAMSEYRETGEQYF. The CDR3 DNA follows: TGTGCCATGAGTGAATACAGGGAGACTGGCGAGCAGTACTTC.

The V gene is TRBV4-1, the J gene TRBJ1-1; D remains unclear. Per the germline V gene, CDR1 is MGHRA and CDR2 is YSYEKL. This CDR3 comprises 15 residues. V lost 0 bases and J lost 0, with 8 bases in between. CDR3 bases: TGCGCCAGCAGCCAAGATTGGGATTTGAACACTGAAGCTTTCTTT. It yields the protein CASSQDWDLNTEAFF.

The rearrangement links TRBV19 to TRBJ1-2; 7 bases line up with TRBD1. This CDR3 region has 14 residues. V lost 6 bases, J lost 5 bases, and 9 bases stayed unmatched. Germline-derived CDR1 and CDR2 are LNHDA and SQIVND (reference sequence). The CDR3 DNA follows: TGTGCCAGTAGGACCAGGGGGGGCTCTTATGGCTACACCTTC. Translating gives CASRTRGGSYGYTF.

V gene TRBV5-5 combines with J gene TRBJ1-1; tentatively, D is TRBD1 (5 bases). Per the germline V gene, CDR1 is SGHKS and CDR2 is YYEKEE (reference sequence). V was cut by 0 bases and J by 5 bases, with 11 bases left in between. The CDR3 has 14 residues. CDR3 bases: TGTGCCAGCAGCTTGGCCTGGGGCGGGACTGAAGCTTTCTTT. It specifies CASSLAWGGTEAFF.

With regard to this clone: At one of its ends the junction is not consistent with the germline gene, which may arise from a read error. The chain is built from TRBV7-9 and TRBJ2-6, with a tentative D call TRBD1 (5 bases). CDR3 size: 15 residues. Germline V gene lookup returns CDR1 SEHNR and CDR2 FQNEAQ (reference sequence). The CDR3: CASSPSGYVANVLTF. In DNA, the CDR3 is TGCGCCAGCAGCCCTTCAGGGTATGTGGCCAACGTCCTGACTTTC.

CDR3 loop: CASGPGTGPYNEQFF. DNA of the CDR3: TGTGCTAGTGGCCCCGGGACAGGGCCATACAATGAGCAGTTCTTC. The chain joins TRBV12-5 to TRBJ2-1; TRBD1 aligns across 9 bases. The J segment lost 4 bases and the V segment lost 6 bases, leaving 7 bases of the junction unmatched. The CDR3 covers 15 residues. Germline loops: CDR1 LGHNT, CDR2 FRNRAP.

The chain employs TRBV10-3 and TRBJ1-5; 9 nucleotides align to TRBD1. V lost 0 bases, J lost 6 bases, and 6 bases stayed unmatched. The CDR3 spans 16 residues. Germline V lookup: CDR1 ENHRY, CDR2 SYGVKD. DNA of the CDR3: TGTGCCATCAGTGAGTCAGGGACAGGGCTTGCTCAGCCCCAGCATTTT. The encoded protein is CAISESGTGLAQPQHF.

The V gene is TRBV6-5, the J gene TRBJ1-5; 8 nucleotides line up with TRBD1. This CDR3 comprises 13 residues. From germline, CDR1 is MNHEY and CDR2 SVGAGI. With V trimmed by 5 bases and J by 6 bases, 3 bases remained unmatched. The CDR3 reads CASSRQGTQPQHF. The DNA of the CDR3 is TGTGCCAGCAGTCGACAGGGGACTCAGCCCCAGCATTTT.

The chain recombines TRBV7-9 with TRBJ2-7; D might be TRBD2 (6 bases). V lost 2 bases and J 5 bases, leaving 13 bases between the germline ends. The CDR3 has 14 amino acids. Germline V CDR1 and CDR2: SEHNR, FQNEAQ (reference sequence). DNA of the CDR3: TGTGCCAGCAGCTTATCCGGGGGAATTGACGAGCAGTACTTC. Translating it yields CASSLSGGIDEQYF.